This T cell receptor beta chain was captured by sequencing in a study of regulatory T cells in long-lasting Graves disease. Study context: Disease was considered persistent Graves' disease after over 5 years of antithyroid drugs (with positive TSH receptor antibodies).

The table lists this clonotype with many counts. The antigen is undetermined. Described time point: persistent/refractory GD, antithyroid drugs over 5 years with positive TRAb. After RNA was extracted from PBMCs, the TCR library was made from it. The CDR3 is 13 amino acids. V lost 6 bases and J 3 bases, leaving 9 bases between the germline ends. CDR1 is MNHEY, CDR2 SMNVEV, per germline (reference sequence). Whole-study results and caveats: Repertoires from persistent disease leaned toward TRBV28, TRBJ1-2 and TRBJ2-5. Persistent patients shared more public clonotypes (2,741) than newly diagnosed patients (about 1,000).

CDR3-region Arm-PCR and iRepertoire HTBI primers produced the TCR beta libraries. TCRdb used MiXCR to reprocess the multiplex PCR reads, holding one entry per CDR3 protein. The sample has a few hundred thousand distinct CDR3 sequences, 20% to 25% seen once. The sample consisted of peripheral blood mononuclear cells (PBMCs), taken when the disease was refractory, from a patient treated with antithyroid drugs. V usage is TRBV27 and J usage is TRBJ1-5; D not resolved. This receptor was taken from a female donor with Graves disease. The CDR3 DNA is TGTGCCAGCAGCCCTAGTCCCAATCAGCCCCAGCATTTT. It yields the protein CASSPSPNQPQHF.